The 26 T cell receptor beta chains given below trace back to one sample, sequenced in a study of OX40 agonist ivuxolimab in advanced cancers. The receptor library was made with the immunoSEQ multiplex PCR assay. The source is immuneACCESS, and TCRdb retained only in-frame sequences with V and J called. Part of the clones is not carried over; for the studies checked, unresolved V genes explain less than half of this, and the remainder is unexplained. Within this sample are about 97,000 clones, with 86% of them counted one time only. Over 4.5% of the sample is in the top ten clones. This sample comprised CD4+ or CD8+ T cells sorted from blood, obtained in a trial of the OX40 agonist ivuxolimab. These receptors all come from an adult with an advanced solid tumor such as melanoma, head and neck, liver or kidney cancer.

This rearrangement joins TRBV15 to TRBJ2-1, with a possible D match to TRBD1 (6 bases). Trimming left V 2 bases short and J 7 bases short, with 15 bases between. Looked up from germline, CDR1 is LNHNV and CDR2 is YYDKDF (reference sequence). The CDR3 runs 15 residues. Here the CDR3 reads CATSRPETGRNEQFF. CDR3 coding DNA: TGTGCCACCAGCAGACCCGAGACAGGACGGAATGAGCAGTTCTTC.

This clone was seen a handful of times. CDR3: CASTATGRTYNEQFF. The CDR3 DNA follows: TGTGCCAGCACCGCGACAGGCCGTACCTACAATGAGCAGTTCTTC. The rearrangement links TRBV2 to TRBJ2-1; maybe TRBD1 (6 bases). This CDR3 spans 15 amino acids. V gave up 7 bases and J gave up 2 bases, with 15 bases separating them. From germline, CDR1 is SNHLY and CDR2 FYNNEI.

The chain combines TRBV6-5 with TRBJ1-1, with D unresolved. Trimming took off 6 bases at V and 5 bases at J, with 10 bases between the two ends. The V gene's germline CDR1 is MNHEY and CDR2 SVGAGI. The CDR3 is 12 amino acids. The CDR3, as DNA: TGTGCCAGCAGCCCGGAAGGGACTGAAGCTTTCTTT. The encoded protein is CASSPEGTEAFF.

This chain connects TRBV10-3 to TRBJ1-1; unclear D gene. The CDR3 has 13 residues. Germline CDR1 ENHRY, CDR2 SYGVKD. The germline V and J ends were trimmed by 3 bases and 3 bases, with 8 bases remaining between them. The CDR3 spells CAISDRWDTEAFF. CDR3 DNA sequence: TGTGCCATCAGTGACCGATGGGACACTGAAGCTTTCTTT.

This CDR3 reads CSVGGAGYTF. CDR3 coding DNA: TGCAGCGTTGGAGGAGCTGGCTACACCTTC. The rearrangement uses TRBV29-1 and TRBJ1-2; D ambiguous. Trimming cost V 4 bases and J 7 bases, with 7 bases left between them. CDR3 length: 10 residues. Germline values: CDR1 SQVTM, CDR2 ANQGSEA.

The chain is built from TRBV5-1 and TRBJ1-3; D is undetermined. The CDR3 loop spans 14 amino acids. Germline V CDR1 and CDR2: SGHRS, YFSETQ. The V and J ends lost 9 bases and 1 base respectively, with 14 bases between them. The CDR3 protein is CAIPLGGSGNTIYF. The CDR3 DNA follows: TGCGCCATCCCCCTCGGAGGATCTGGAAACACCATATATTTT.

This clone appeared once. The gene calls are TRBV27 and TRBJ1-2, with TRBD1 identical over 8 bases. This CDR3 is 12 amino acids long. Per the germline V gene, CDR1 is MNHEY and CDR2 is SMNVEV (reference sequence). V shed 10 bases and J 8 bases; nucleotides not matched to a gene: 9. The CDR3 loop is CATLTGAFGYTF. The CDR3 DNA follows: TGTGCCACCTTGACAGGGGCATTCGGCTACACCTTC.

V usage is TRBV18 and J usage is TRBJ1-2; the match to TRBD1 covers 9 bases. J gave up 2 bases and V 4 bases, and 5 bases lay outside the gene matches. The germline CDR1 and CDR2 sequences are KGHSH and LQKENI. CDR3 length: 15 amino acids. The CDR3 region has the DNA TGTGCCAGCTCACTAGACGGGACAGGGAACTATGGCTACACCTTC. Encoded protein: CASSLDGTGNYGYTF.

This sequence joins TRBV7-2 and TRBJ2-7, with 8 bases fitting TRBD2. J was trimmed by 0 bases and V by 5 bases; bases with no gene match: 12. The CDR3 has 17 amino acids. Germline V gene data show CDR1 as SGHTA and CDR2 as FQGNSA. CDR3 sequence reads: CASSPRGGGMSSYEQYF. The CDR3 nucleotides are TGTGCCAGCAGCCCTCGGGGCGGGGGGATGAGCTCCTACGAGCAGTACTTC. The variable domain in full, completed from reference TRBV7-2 and TRBJ2-7, reads GAGVSQSPSNKVTEKGKDVELRCDPISGHTALYWYRQSLGQGLEFLIYFQGNSAPDKSGLPSDRFSAERTGGSVSTLTIQRTQQEDSAVYLCASSPRGGGMSSYEQYFGPGTRLTVT.

The CDR3 sequence: CASSLRSNEKLFF. CDR3 bases: TGTGCCAGCAGCTTAAGGTCTAATGAAAAACTGTTTTTT. The chain recombines TRBV7-9 with TRBJ1-4; D uncertain. Looked up from germline, CDR1 is SEHNR and CDR2 is FQNEAQ (reference sequence). CDR3 length equals 13 residues. Trimming stripped 2 bases from V and 3 bases from J, with 4 bases between.

DNA for the CDR3: TGTGCCAGCAGTTTTCGCGGTAGGGGCAATGAGCAGTTCTTC. This sequence encodes CASSFRGRGNEQFF. The chain combines TRBV27 with TRBJ2-1; D may be TRBD1 (5 bases). This CDR3 is built from 14 residues. Germline assignment: CDR1 MNHEY and CDR2 SMNVEV (reference sequence). Trimming cost V 3 bases and J 6 bases, with 12 bases left between them.

This clone appeared once. The chain couples TRBV7-3 to TRBJ2-3, with no clear D. The germline gives CDR1 SGHTA, CDR2 FQGTGA. Trimming removed 2 bases from V and 2 bases from J, with 14 bases in between. The length of the CDR3 is 16 residues. The CDR3 DNA sequence: TGTGCCAGCAGCTTAGGGGTCTCTACTTACACAGATACGCAGTATTTT. It specifies CASSLGVSTYTDTQYF.

The chain couples TRBV7-3 to TRBJ2-1, with D tentatively TRBD1 (6 bases). Trimming stripped 4 bases from V and 9 bases from J, with 16 bases between. Germline-derived CDR1 and CDR2 are SGHTA and FQGTGA. This CDR3 is built from 14 residues. CDR3 protein: CASSSLGAVREQFF. As DNA, the CDR3 is TGTGCCAGCAGCTCCCTGGGGGCCGTTCGTGAGCAGTTCTTC.

The chain recombines TRBV27 with TRBJ2-5, with D perhaps matching TRBD2 (6 bases). The CDR3 length is 15 residues. With 2 bases removed from V and 5 bases from J, the gap between germline ends came to 15 bases. CDR1 is MNHEY and CDR2 is SMNVEV in the germline V gene (reference sequence). This chain's CDR3 is CASSLKGQRVETQYF. CDR3 DNA: TGTGCCAGCAGTTTAAAGGGGCAGCGGGTGGAGACCCAGTACTTC.

This rearrangement joins TRBV2 to TRBJ2-1; TRBD2 matches at 11 bases. Germline assignment: CDR1 SNHLY and CDR2 FYNNEI. Trimming took 6 bases from V and 3 from J; bases not matched to a gene: 16. The CDR3 is 19 residues long. The CDR3 coding sequence is TGTGCCAGCAGGGGTGGCAGCGAGGGACTAGCGGTCTTCTACAATGAGCAGTTCTTC. Its translation: CASRGGSEGLAVFYNEQFF.

The genes are TRBV6-5 and TRBJ2-7; D possibly matches TRBD1 or TRBD2 (7 bases each). The CDR3 spans 15 residues. In germline, CDR1 is MNHEY, CDR2 SVGAGI. The V and J ends lost 6 bases and 1 base respectively, with 16 bases between them. CDR3 protein: CASSSGGGGSYEQYF. The CDR3 DNA sequence: TGTGCCAGCAGCTCAGGGGGAGGGGGTTCCTACGAGCAGTACTTC.

The chain couples TRBV5-1 to TRBJ2-6, with TRBD2 matching over 7 bases. J gave up 0 bases and V 1 base, and 7 bases lay outside the gene matches. This CDR3 contains 18 residues. Germline V gene data show CDR1 as SGHRS and CDR2 as YFSETQ. This CDR3 reads CASSLRAGASSGANVLTF. The CDR3, as DNA: TGCGCCAGCAGCTTGAGGGCGGGAGCCTCCTCTGGGGCCAACGTCCTGACTTTC. Looking up the rest from reference TRBV5-1 and TRBJ2-6 gives the full variable domain: KAGVTQTPRYLIKTRGQQVTLSCSPISGHRSVSWYQQTPGQGLQFLFEYFSETQRNKGNFPGRFSGRQFSNSRSEMNVSTLELGDSALYLCASSLRAGASSGANVLTFGAGSRLTVL.

This clone has only a few counts. The V call is TRBV9, the J call TRBJ2-5, with 7 bases matching TRBD1. J lost 0 bases, V lost 2 bases, and 4 bases had no gene match. CDR1 is SGDLS and CDR2 is YYNGEE in the germline V gene. CDR3 length: 15 amino acids. CDR3 coding DNA: TGTGCCAGCAGCGTTCTGACAGGGAACCAAGAGACCCAGTACTTC. As protein: CASSVLTGNQETQYF.

J is TRBJ2-1 and V is TRBV7-2; 8 nucleotides line up with TRBD2. The CDR3 runs 15 residues. V shed 8 bases, J shed 2 bases, and the junction held 8 bases outside the gene matches. CDR1 and CDR2 (germline): SGHTA, FQGNSA. CDR3 in amino acids: CASSVTSVTYNEQFF. The CDR3 DNA reads as TGTGCCAGCTCTGTGACTAGCGTGACCTACAATGAGCAGTTCTTC. Variable domain in full (rest from reference TRBV7-2 and TRBJ2-1): GAGVSQSPSNKVTEKGKDVELRCDPISGHTALYWYRQSLGQGLEFLIYFQGNSAPDKSGLPSDRFSAERTGGSVSTLTIQRTQQEDSAVYLCASSVTSVTYNEQFFGPGTRLTVL.

The chain's CDR3 is CASSLGTSGRVNEQFF. The CDR3 coding sequence is TGTGCCAGCAGCCTCGGGACTAGCGGGAGAGTTAATGAGCAGTTCTTC. The rearrangement joins TRBV14 to TRBJ2-1; 14 positions match TRBD2. The CDR3 runs to 16 residues. CDR1 is SGHDN, CDR2 FVKESK, per germline. Trimming removed 4 bases from V and 7 bases from J; junction bases left unmatched: 6.

This chain joins TRBV11-2 and TRBJ2-7; D gene unclear. Trimming pared 6 bases from V and 3 bases from J, leaving 18 bases between. Germline V lookup: CDR1 SGHAT, CDR2 FQNNGV. There are 15 residues in the CDR3. CDR3 amino acids: CASSSPADGNYEQYF. The CDR3 bases are TGTGCCAGCAGTTCCCCCGCGGACGGCAACTACGAGCAGTACTTC.

Points on this clone: At the DNA level, this CDR3 is encoded by other sequences in the same sample as well. The chain links TRBV5-6 to TRBJ2-1; the D is unclear. Germline CDR1 SGHDT, CDR2 YYEEEE. This CDR3 contains 12 residues. Trimming shortened V by 5 bases and J by 8 bases, and 11 bases separated the two germline ends. The CDR3: CASSLGRDEQFF. The CDR3 DNA is TGTGCCAGCAGTCTTGGAAGGGATGAGCAGTTCTTC.

The J gene is TRBJ2-7, the V gene TRBV5-5; TRBD2 might be the D (5 bases). Trimming pared 5 bases from V and 0 bases from J, leaving 24 bases between. The CDR3 has 18 amino acids. Germline V gene sequence: CDR1 SGHKS, CDR2 YYEKEE (reference sequence). The CDR3 reads CASSNTSLLEYSSYEQYF. In DNA form, the CDR3 reads TGTGCCAGCAGTAACACCTCTCTACTAGAATACAGCTCCTACGAGCAGTACTTC.

The chain uses TRBV7-9 and TRBJ2-7; D is ambiguous. V gave up 5 bases and J gave up 8 bases, with 13 bases separating them. Per the germline V gene, CDR1 is SEHNR and CDR2 is FQNEAQ (reference sequence). The CDR3 is made up of 12 amino acids. This chain's CDR3 is CASSQLLSKQYF. The CDR3 region has the DNA TGTGCCAGCAGCCAGCTATTAAGTAAGCAGTACTTC.

This chain joins TRBV7-2 and TRBJ1-3; no firm D call. This CDR3 spans 15 amino acids. Trimming shortened V by 3 bases and J by 0 bases, and 9 bases separated the two germline ends. Per the germline V gene, CDR1 is SGHTA and CDR2 is FQGNSA. In nucleotides, the CDR3 is TGTGCCAGCAGCTTTGTCGACTCCTCTGGAAACACCATATATTTT. It specifies CASSFVDSSGNTIYF.

The V call is TRBV18, the J call TRBJ2-1; possible D gene TRBD2, 6 bases. There are 13 residues in the CDR3. Trimming removed 1 base from V and 7 bases from J, with 8 bases in between. Germline V gene data show CDR1 as KGHSH and CDR2 as LQKENI. Here the CDR3 reads CASSPLRGNEQFF. The CDR3 bases are TGTGCCAGCTCACCACTCCGGGGGAATGAGCAGTTCTTC.